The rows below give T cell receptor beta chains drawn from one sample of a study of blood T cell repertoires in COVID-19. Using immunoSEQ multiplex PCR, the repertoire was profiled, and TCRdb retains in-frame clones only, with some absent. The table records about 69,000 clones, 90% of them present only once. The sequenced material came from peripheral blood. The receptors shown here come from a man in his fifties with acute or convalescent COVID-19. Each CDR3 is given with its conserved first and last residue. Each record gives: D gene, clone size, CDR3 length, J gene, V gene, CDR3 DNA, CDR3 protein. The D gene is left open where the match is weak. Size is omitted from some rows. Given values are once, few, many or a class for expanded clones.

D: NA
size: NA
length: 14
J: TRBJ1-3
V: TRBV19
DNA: TGTGCCACCATAGCCGGGTCCTCTGGAAACACCATATATTTT
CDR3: CATIAGSSGNTIYF

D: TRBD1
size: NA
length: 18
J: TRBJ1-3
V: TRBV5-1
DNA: TGCGCCAGCAGCTTGTTAGTGTTGGGACAGGGGGCCGGAAACACCATATATTTT
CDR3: CASSLLVLGQGAGNTIYF

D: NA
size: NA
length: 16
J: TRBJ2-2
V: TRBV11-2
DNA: TGTGCCAGCAGCTTACGGAATCGGGGTCGACCCGGGGAGCTGTTTTTT
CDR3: CASSLRNRGRPGELFF

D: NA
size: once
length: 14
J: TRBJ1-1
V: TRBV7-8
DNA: TGTGCCAGCAGCTTGCAGGAAACGAACACTGAAGCTTTCTTT
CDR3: CASSLQETNTEAFF

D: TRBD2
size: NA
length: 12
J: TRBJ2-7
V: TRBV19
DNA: TGTGCCAGTTCCGCGGGGGGCGCCGAGCAGTACTTC
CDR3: CASSAGGAEQYF

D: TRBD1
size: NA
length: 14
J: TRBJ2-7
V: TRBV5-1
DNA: TGCGCCAGCAGCTTCGGACAGGGCGGCTACGAGCAGTACTTC
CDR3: CASSFGQGGYEQYF

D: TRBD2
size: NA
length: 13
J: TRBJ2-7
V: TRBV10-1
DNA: TGCGCCAGCTCGGTAGCGGGAGCGGGCGAGCAGTACTTC
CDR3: CASSVAGAGEQYF

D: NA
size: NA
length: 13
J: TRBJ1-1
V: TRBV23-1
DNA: TGCGCCAGCAGTCAATGGGGGGTGACTGAAGCTTTCTTT
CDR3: CASSQWGVTEAFF

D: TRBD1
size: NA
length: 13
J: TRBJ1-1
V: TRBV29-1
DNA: TGCAGCGCTGGACAGGGTACGAACACTGAAGCTTTCTTT
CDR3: CSAGQGTNTEAFF

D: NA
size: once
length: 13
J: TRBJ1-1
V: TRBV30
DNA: TGTGCCTGGGAAAGGGCGGGGTCGACTGAAGCTTTCTTT
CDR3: CAWERAGSTEAFF

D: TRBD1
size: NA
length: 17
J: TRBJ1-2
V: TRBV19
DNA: TGTGCCAGTAGTATATCCTCTGGGACAGGGGGCTGGTATGGCTACACCTTC
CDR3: CASSISSGTGGWYGYTF

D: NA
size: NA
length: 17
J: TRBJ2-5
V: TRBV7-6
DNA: TGTGCCAGCAGCTGGGAGGTTGGGGGAAGGGCTCAAGAGACCCAGTACTTC
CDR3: CASSWEVGGRAQETQYF

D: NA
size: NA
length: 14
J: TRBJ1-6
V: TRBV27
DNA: TGTGCCAGCAGTTTCGCCCAGAATAATTCACCCCTCCACTTT
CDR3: CASSFAQNNSPLHF

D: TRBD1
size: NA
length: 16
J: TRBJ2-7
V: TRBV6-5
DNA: TGTGCCAGCAGTTACTCTCAACAGGGGGCCTCCTACGAGCAGTACTTC
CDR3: CASSYSQQGASYEQYF

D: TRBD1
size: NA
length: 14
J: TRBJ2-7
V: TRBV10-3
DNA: TGTGCCATCAGGACCGGGACAGGGATCTACGAGCAGTACTTC
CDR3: CAIRTGTGIYEQYF

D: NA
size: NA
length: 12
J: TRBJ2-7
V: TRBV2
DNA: TGTGCCAGCATAGGGGCGGTCAACGAGCAGTACTTC
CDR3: CASIGAVNEQYF

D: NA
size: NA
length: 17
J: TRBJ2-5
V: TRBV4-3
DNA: TGCGCCAGCAGCCAAGATGGGGGGACTTGGGGCCAAGAGACCCAGTACTTC
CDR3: CASSQDGGTWGQETQYF

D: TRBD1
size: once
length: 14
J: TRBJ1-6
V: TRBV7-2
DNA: TGTGCCAGCAGCAACCGGGACAGTAATTCACCCCTCCACTTT
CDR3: CASSNRDSNSPLHF

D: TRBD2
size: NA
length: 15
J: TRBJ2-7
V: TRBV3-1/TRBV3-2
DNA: TGTGCCAGCAGCCAAGCAGCGGGGGGTACCTACGAGCAGTACTTC
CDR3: CASSQAAGGTYEQYF

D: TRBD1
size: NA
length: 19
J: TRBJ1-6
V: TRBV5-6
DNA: TGTGCCAGCAGCTCCTATCGGACAGGGCTACGCTCCTATAATTCACCCCTCCACTTT
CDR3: CASSSYRTGLRSYNSPLHF

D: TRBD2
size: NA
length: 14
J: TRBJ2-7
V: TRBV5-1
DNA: TGCGCCAGCAGCCCGAGCGGGAGCTCCGGCGAGCAGTACTTC
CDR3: CASSPSGSSGEQYF

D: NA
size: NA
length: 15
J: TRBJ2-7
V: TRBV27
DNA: TGTGCCAGCAGTCACCACGGGACAACCACCTACGAGCAGTACTTC
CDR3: CASSHHGTTTYEQYF

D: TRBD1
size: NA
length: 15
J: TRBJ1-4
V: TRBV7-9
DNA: TGTGCCAGCAGCTCCCCAGGGGGAACTAATGAAAAACTGTTTTTT
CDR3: CASSSPGGTNEKLFF

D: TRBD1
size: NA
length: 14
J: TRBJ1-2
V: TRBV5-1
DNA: TGCGCCAGCAGCGATGGGGACAGACCCTATGGCTACACCTTC
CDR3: CASSDGDRPYGYTF

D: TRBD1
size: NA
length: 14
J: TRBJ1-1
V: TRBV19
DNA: TGTGCCAGTAGTAGGGACAGCTTGAACACTGAAGCTTTCTTT
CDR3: CASSRDSLNTEAFF